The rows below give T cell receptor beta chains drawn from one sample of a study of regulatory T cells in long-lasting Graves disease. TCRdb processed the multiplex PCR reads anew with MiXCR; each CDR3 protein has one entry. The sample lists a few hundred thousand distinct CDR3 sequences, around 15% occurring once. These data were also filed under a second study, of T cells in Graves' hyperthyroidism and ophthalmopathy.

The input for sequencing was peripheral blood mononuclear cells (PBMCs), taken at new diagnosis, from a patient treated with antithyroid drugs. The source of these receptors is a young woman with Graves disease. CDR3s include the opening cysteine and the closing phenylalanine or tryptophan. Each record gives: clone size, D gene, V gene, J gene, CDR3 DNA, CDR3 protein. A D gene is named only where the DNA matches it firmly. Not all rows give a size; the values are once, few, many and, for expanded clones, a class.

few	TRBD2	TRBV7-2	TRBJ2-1	TGTGCCAGCAGCTTAGGGTCGGGGCGGGGGGGCCACAATGAGCAGTTCTTC	CASSLGSGRGGHNEQFF
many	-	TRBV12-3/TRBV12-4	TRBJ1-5	TGTGCCAGCAGTTTGGCTCAGGCCAATCAGCCCCAGCATTTT	CASSLAQANQPQHF
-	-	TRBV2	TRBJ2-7	TGTGCCAGCAGTGGGGGGGAGAGGGAAGGGTACTACGAGCAGTACTTC	CASSGGEREGYYEQYF
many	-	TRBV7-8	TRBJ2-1	TGTGCCAGCAGCTGGACGGGACCCCAGAGCTCCTACAATGAGCAGTTCTTC	CASSWTGPQSSYNEQFF
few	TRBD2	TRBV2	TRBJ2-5	TGTGCCAGCAGTGGATTAGCGGGAGAGAAGGGGGGGGAGACCCAGTACTTC	CASSGLAGEKGGETQYF
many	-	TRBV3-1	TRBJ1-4	TGTGCCAGCAGCCCAACAACGGTGGACAGAGGTCTAAGGAAACTGTTTTTT	CASSPTTVDRGLRKLFF
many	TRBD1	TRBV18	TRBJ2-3	TGTGCCAGCTCAACGGGAACGGGACAGAGCACAGATACGCAGTATTTT	CASSTGTGQSTDTQYF
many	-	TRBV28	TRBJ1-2	TGTGCCTCGACGACTCCGGGACGAAAAGTGAACTATGGCTACACCTTC	CASTTPGRKVNYGYTF
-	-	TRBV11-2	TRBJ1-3	TGTGCCAGCAGCTCCGCCCCTCGGGGGGCCTATGGAAACACCATATATTTT	CASSSAPRGAYGNTIYF
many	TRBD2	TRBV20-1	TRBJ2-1	TGCAGTCTAAGCGTCCCGGGACTAGTTGACACTGAGCAGTTCTTC	CSLSVPGLVDTEQFF
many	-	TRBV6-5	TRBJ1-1	TGTGCCAGCAGTTACTCTGTCGCCACAGGGAACACTGAAGCTTTCTTT	CASSYSVATGNTEAFF
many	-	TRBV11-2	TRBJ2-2	TGTGCCAGCAGCTCTAAGGACCGAAATAACACCGGGGAGCTGTTTTTT	CASSSKDRNNTGELFF
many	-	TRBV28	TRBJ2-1	TGTGCCACCAAGGGCGGGGGCACCTACAATGAGCAGTTCTTC	CATKGGGTYNEQFF
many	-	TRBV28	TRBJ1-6	TGTGCCAGCAGTTTAGGGGGGATACATTCACCCCTCCACTTT	CASSLGGIHSPLHF
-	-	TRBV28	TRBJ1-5	TGTGCCAGCAACCAGGGGACCCAGCCCCAGCATTTT	CASNQGTQPQHF
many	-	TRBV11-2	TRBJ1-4	TGTGCCAGCAGCTCGCTCAGGAAAGGGGATGAAAAACTGTTTTTT	CASSSLRKGDEKLFF
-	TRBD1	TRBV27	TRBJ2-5	TGTGCCAGCAGCAACAGGGGTTTTCAATTTCAAGAGACCCAGTACTTC	CASSNRGFQFQETQYF
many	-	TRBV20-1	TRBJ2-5	TGCAGTGCTAGAGATGGGCAGGGGCAAGAGACCCAGTACTTC	CSARDGQGQETQYF
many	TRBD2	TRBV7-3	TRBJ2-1	TGTGCCAGCAGCTCCAAGTTCGGGGGGGGCTACAATGAGCAGTTCTTC	CASSSKFGGGYNEQFF
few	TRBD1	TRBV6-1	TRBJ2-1	TGTGCCAGCAGTGCGATACAGGGGTACAATGAGCAGTTCTTC	CASSAIQGYNEQFF
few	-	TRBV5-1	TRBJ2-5	TGCGCCAGCAGCGGAGGAGGGCTCCAAGAGACCCAGTACTTC	CASSGGGLQETQYF
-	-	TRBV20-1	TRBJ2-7	TGCAGTGCTAGAGTAACTCTACTTGGGTACGAGCAGTACTTC	CSARVTLLGYEQYF
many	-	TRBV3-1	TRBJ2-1	TGTGCCAGCAGCCAAGTCAGGATAGGAAACTACAATGAGCAGTTCTTC	CASSQVRIGNYNEQFF
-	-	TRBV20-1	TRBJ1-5	TGCAGTGCTATAGACTACACGCCGAATCAGCCCCAGCATTTT	CSAIDYTPNQPQHF
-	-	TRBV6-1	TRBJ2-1	TGTGCCAGCAGTGAAGTTCGGGCTTACAATGAGCAGTTCTTC	CASSEVRAYNEQFF
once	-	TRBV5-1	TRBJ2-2	TGCGCCAGCAGCTTGGCAGGGCTTGCGAACACCGGGGGGCTGTTTTTT	CASSLAGLANTGGLFF
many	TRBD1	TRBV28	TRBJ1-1	TGTGCCAGCAGTTTGCCCATAGGGGGACAGGGAAGGGAAGCTTTCTTT	CASSLPIGGQGREAFF
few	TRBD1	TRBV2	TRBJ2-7	TGTGCCAGCAGTGAGGACAGGGGGCACTACGAGCAGTACTTC	CASSEDRGHYEQYF
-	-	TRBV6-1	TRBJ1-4	TGTGCCAGCAGTGAAGCGGGGGGGGAACTGTTTTTT	CASSEAGGELFF
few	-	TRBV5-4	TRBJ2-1	TGTGCCGGCAGCGACGGCACCAGGGCGATCGTAGAGCAGTTCTTC	CAGSDGTRAIVEQFF
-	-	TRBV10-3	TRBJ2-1	TGTGCCATCAGTGTAGACTCGGGACGGGACCCGGCGTATGAGCAGTTCTTC	CAISVDSGRDPAYEQFF
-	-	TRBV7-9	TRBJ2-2	TGTGCCAGCAGCTCTGACAGGTTAACCGGGGAGCTGTTTTTT	CASSSDRLTGELFF
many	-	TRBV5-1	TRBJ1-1	TGCGCCAGCAGCTTGGTCCCGCAGAACACTGAAGCTTTCTTT	CASSLVPQNTEAFF
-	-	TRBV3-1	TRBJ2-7	TGTGCCAGCAGCCAATATGCCGGGTCGTACGAGCAGTACTTC	CASSQYAGSYEQYF
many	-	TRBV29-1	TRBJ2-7	TGCAGCGCACGGACTGAGGAAAGCTACGAGCAGTACTTC	CSARTEESYEQYF
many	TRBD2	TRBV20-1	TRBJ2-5	TGCAGTGCTAGAGGAGGACTAGCGGAAGAGACCCAGTACTTC	CSARGGLAEETQYF
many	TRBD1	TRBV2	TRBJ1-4	TGTGCCAGCAACCGGGGACAGGGTGCTGAAAAACTGTTTTTT	CASNRGQGAEKLFF
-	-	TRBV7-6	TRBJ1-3	TGTGCCAGCAGCTTAGCGTCTGGAAACACCATATATTTT	CASSLASGNTIYF
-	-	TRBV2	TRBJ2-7	TGTGCCAGCAGTGAACAGCCGAAGTACGAGCAGTACTTC	CASSEQPKYEQYF
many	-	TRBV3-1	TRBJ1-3	TGTGCCAGCAGCCAAGAAGATTATGTAAACACCATATATTTT	CASSQEDYVNTIYF
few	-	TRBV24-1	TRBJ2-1	TGTGCCACCAGTGAAATGCAGGACTCCCCGCGGGTATTCTTC	CATSEMQDSPRVFF
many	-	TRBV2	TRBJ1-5	TGTGCCAGCAATTCGAGGGACAATCAGCCCCAGCATTTT	CASNSRDNQPQHF
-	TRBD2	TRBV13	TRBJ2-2	TGTGCCAGCAGCCGAGCAATCCTTCTAGCGGGAGATAACACCCGGGAGCTGTTTTTT	CASSRAILLAGDNTRELFF
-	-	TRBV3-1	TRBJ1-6	TGTGCCAGCAGCCTAGCACAGGGAATCAATTCACCCCTCCACTTT	CASSLAQGINSPLHF
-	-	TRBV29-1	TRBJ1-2	TGCAGCGTTGAAAATCAGGACTATGGCTACACCTTC	CSVENQDYGYTF
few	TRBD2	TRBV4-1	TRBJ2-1	TGCGCCAGCAGCCAGCTTAGCGGGACCCGCGGAAATGAGCAGTTCTTC	CASSQLSGTRGNEQFF
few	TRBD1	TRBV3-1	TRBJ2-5	TGTGCCAGCACTAACAGGGGGCAAGGGACCCAGTACTTC	CASTNRGQGTQYF
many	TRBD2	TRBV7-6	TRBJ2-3	TGTGCCAGCAGCAAGGGACTAGCGGGGACTAGCACAGATACGCAGTATTTT	CASSKGLAGTSTDTQYF
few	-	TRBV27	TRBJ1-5	TGTGCCAGCAGTTTTAGAAGGGACTGGGGTCAGCCCCTGCATTTT	CASSFRRDWGQPLHF
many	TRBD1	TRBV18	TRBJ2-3	TGTGCCAGCTCGCCGACAGGGGGCCCAACAGATACGCAGTATTTT	CASSPTGGPTDTQYF
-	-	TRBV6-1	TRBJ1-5	TGTGCCAGCAGTGAAAGTATTAGTCAGCCCCAGCATTTT	CASSESISQPQHF
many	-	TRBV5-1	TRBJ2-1	TGTGCCAGCAGCCCCCCCCCTAACAATGAGCAGTTCTTC	CASSPPPNNEQFF
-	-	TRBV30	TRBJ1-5	TGTGCCTGGAGCTCTAGCAATCAGCCCCAGCATTTT	CAWSSSNQPQHF
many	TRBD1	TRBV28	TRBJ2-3	TGTGCCAGCAGTATAGGGGGCGCGGCAGATACGCAGTATTTT	CASSIGGAADTQYF
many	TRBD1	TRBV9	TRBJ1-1	TGTGCCAGCAGCGGAACAGGGGGCCGGAACACTGAAGCTTTCTTT	CASSGTGGRNTEAFF